The 8 T cell receptor beta chains in this list originate from one sample, sequenced in a study of blood T cell repertoires in COVID-19. Profiling relied on immunoSEQ multiplex PCR, and the TCRdb table lists in-frame clones only, not all of them. The sample consists of approximately 160,000 clones, approximately 90% of them appearing once. The specimen sequenced was peripheral blood. All receptors come from a middle-aged man with acute or convalescent COVID-19.

The rearrangement uses TRBV27 and TRBJ2-7; no clear D. Trimming pared 0 bases from V and 6 bases from J, leaving 12 bases between. CDR1 and CDR2 (germline): MNHEY, SMNVEV (reference sequence). The CDR3 consists of 14 residues. The CDR3 nucleotides are TGTGCCAGCAGTTTATCGAAGACTCGCGGCGAGCAGTACTTC. It is translated as CASSLSKTRGEQYF.

V is TRBV19 and J is TRBJ2-1, with TRBD2 matching over 8 bases. Losses at the gene ends were 4 bases for V and 7 bases for J; bases not matched to a gene: 12. Per germline, CDR1 LNHDA and CDR2 SQIVND (reference sequence). The CDR3 is 16 amino acids. Written as DNA, the CDR3 is TGTGCCAGTAGTACCGAGACTAGCGCGTTTTTGAATGAGCAGTTCTTC. This translates into CASSTETSAFLNEQFF.

This chain connects TRBV4-1 to TRBJ2-5; D is perhaps TRBD1 (6 bases). The ends were cut back, 3 bases at V and 3 bases at J, with 17 bases in the middle. CDR1 MGHRA and CDR2 YSYEKL come from the germline V gene. CDR3 length: 16 residues. CDR3 amino acids: CASSHDTGWVEETQYF. DNA for the CDR3: TGCGCCAGCAGCCATGACACAGGGTGGGTAGAAGAGACCCAGTACTTC.

The J gene is TRBJ2-1, the V gene TRBV27; D is possibly TRBD2 (6 bases). V shed 6 bases and J shed 5 bases, with 20 bases lying between them. Germline CDR1 MNHEY, CDR2 SMNVEV (reference sequence). The CDR3 length is 16 residues. The CDR3 region is CASRGVGGRGNNEQFF. The CDR3 bases are TGTGCCAGCAGAGGGGTGGGGGGAAGGGGTAACAATGAGCAGTTCTTC.

This chain uses TRBV19 with TRBJ1-1; D may be TRBD1 (5 bases). The CDR3 is made up of 13 amino acids. V was trimmed by 5 bases and J by 1 base, leaving 8 bases between them. CDR1 LNHDA and CDR2 SQIVND come from the germline V gene (reference sequence). The CDR3, as DNA: TGTGCCAGTAGTTGGGGCTGGAACACTGAAGCTTTCTTT. It is translated as CASSWGWNTEAFF. The variable domain in full, completed from reference TRBV19 and TRBJ1-1, reads DGGITQSPKYLFRKEGQNVTLSCEQNLNHDAMYWYRQDPGQGLRLIYYSQIVNDFQKGDIAEGYSVSREKKESFPLTVTSAQKNPTAFYLCASSWGWNTEAFFGQGTRLTVV.

V and J are TRBV5-6 and TRBJ2-5; 7 bases agree with TRBD2. Germline V gene lookup returns CDR1 SGHDT and CDR2 YYEEEE. After removal of 4 bases from V and 5 bases from J, the junction contained 8 bases not matched to a gene. This CDR3 is 14 amino acids long. The DNA of the CDR3 is TGTGCCAGCAGCCCCCGGACTAGTTCGGAGACCCAGTACTTC. It codes for CASSPRTSSETQYF. The whole variable domain, filled in from reference TRBV5-6 and TRBJ2-5, reads DAGVTQSPTHLIKTRGQQVTLRCSPKSGHDTVSWYQQALGQGPQFIFQYYEEEERQRGNFPDRFSGHQFPNYSSELNVNALLLGDSALYLCASSPRTSSETQYFGPGTRLLVL.

This chain connects TRBV30 to TRBJ1-1; D unclear. The CDR3 totals 13 residues. The V gene's germline CDR1 is GTSNPN and CDR2 SVGIG (reference sequence). Trimming pared 2 bases from V and 1 base from J, leaving 8 bases between. The CDR3 DNA follows: TGTGCCTGGAGTAGGAACAGGAACACTGAAGCTTTCTTT. Translation gives CAWSRNRNTEAFF.

This chain uses TRBV28 with TRBJ1-5, with no clear D. CDR1 is MDHEN and CDR2 is SYDVKM in the germline V gene. The V end was cut by 3 bases, the J end by 4 bases, with 4 bases between. The CDR3 consists of 12 residues. The CDR3, as DNA: TGTGCCAGCAGTTTTCAAAATCAGCCCCAGCATTTT. The encoded protein is CASSFQNQPQHF. The variable domain in full, with the rest retrieved from reference TRBV28 and TRBJ1-5, is DVKVTQSSRYLVKRTGEKVFLECVQDMDHENMFWYRQDPGLGLRLIYFSYDVKMKEKGDIPEGYSVSREKKERFSLILESASTNQTSMYLCASSFQNQPQHFGDGTRLSIL.